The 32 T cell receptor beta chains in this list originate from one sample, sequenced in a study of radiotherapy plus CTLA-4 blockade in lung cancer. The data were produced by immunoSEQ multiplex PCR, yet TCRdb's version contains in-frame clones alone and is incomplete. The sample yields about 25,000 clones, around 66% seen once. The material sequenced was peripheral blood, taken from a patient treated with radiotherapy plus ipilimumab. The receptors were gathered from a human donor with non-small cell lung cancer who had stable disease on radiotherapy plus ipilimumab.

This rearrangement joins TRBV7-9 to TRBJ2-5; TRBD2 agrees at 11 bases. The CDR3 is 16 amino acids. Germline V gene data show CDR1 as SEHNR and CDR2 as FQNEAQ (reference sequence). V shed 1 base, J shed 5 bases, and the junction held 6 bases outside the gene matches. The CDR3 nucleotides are TGTGCCAGCAGCTTAGGGGTAGCGGGAGGGATGGAGACCCAGTACTTC. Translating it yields CASSLGVAGGMETQYF.

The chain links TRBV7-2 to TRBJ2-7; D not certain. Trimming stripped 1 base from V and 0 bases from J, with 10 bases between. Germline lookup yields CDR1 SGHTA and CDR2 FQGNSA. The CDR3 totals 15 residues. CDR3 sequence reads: CASSLERAASYEQYF. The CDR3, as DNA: TGTGCCAGCAGCTTAGAAAGGGCAGCCTCCTACGAGCAGTACTTC. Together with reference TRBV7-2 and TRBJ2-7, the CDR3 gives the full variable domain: GAGVSQSPSNKVTEKGKDVELRCDPISGHTALYWYRQSLGQGLEFLIYFQGNSAPDKSGLPSDRFSAERTGGSVSTLTIQRTQQEDSAVYLCASSLERAASYEQYFGPGTRLTVT.

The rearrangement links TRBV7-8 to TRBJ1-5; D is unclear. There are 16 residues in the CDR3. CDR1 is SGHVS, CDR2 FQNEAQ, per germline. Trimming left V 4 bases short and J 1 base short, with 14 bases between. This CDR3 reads CASSSNRALSNQPQHF. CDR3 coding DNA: TGTGCCAGCAGCTCAAACCGGGCCCTCAGCAATCAGCCCCAGCATTTT.

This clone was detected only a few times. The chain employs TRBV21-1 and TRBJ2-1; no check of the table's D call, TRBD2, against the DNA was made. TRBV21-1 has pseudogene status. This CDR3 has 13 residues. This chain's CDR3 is CASPREREGEQFF. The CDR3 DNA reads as TGTGCCAGCCCAAGAGAGCGGGAGGGTGAGCAGTTCTTC.

The CDR3: CASSLTGVRELFF. The CDR3, as DNA: TGTGCCAGCAGCTTAACCGGCGTTCGGGAGCTGTTTTTT. The V call is TRBV13, the J call TRBJ2-2, with no clear D. The CDR3 spans 13 residues. Trimming shortened V by 2 bases and J by 9 bases, and 10 bases separated the two germline ends. Germline V gives CDR1 PRHDT, CDR2 FYEKMQ (reference sequence). The full variable domain, rest sourced from reference TRBV13 and TRBJ2-2, is AAGVIQSPRHLIKEKRETATLKCYPIPRHDTVYWYQQGPGQDPQFLISFYEKMQSDKGSIPDRFSAQQFSDYHSELNMSSLELGDSALYFCASSLTGVRELFFGEGSRLTVL.

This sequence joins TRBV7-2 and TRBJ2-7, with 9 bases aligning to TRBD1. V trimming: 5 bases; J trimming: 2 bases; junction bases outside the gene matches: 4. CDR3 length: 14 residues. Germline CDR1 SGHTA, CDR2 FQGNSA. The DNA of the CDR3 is TGTGCCAGCAGCCAGACAGGGGGGACCTACGAGCAGTACTTC. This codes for CASSQTGGTYEQYF.

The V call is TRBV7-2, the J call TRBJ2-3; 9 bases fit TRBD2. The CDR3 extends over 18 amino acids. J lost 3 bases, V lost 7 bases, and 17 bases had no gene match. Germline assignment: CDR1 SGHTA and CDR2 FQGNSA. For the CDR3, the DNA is TGTGCCAGCAACTCCCCGGGGAAAATTAGCGGGAGTACAGATACGCAGTATTTT. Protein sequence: CASNSPGKISGSTDTQYF.

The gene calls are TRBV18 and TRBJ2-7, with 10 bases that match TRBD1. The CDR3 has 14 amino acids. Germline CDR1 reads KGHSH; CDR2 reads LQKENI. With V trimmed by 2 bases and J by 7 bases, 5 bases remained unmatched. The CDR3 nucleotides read TGTGCCAGCTCACCAGGACAGGGGGTAGGGGAGCAGTACTTC. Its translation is CASSPGQGVGEQYF. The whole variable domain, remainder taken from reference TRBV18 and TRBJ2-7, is NAGVMQNPRHLVRRRGQEARLRCSPMKGHSHVYWYRQLPEEGLKFMVYLQKENIIDESGMPKERFSAEFPKEGPSILRIQQVVRGDSAAYFCASSPGQGVGEQYFGPGTRLTVT.

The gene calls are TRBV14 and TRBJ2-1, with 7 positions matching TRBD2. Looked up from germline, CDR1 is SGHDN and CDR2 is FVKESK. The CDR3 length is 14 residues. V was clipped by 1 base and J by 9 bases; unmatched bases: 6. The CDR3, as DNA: TGTGCCAGCAGCCAAGGCCCGACTAGCTTTGAGCAGTTCTTC. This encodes CASSQGPTSFEQFF.

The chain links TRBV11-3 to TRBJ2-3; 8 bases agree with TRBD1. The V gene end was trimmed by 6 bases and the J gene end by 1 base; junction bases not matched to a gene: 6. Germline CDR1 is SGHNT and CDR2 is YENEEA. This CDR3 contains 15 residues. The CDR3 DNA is TGTGCCAGCAGTCCCGGGACAGGAGGCACAGATACGCAGTATTTT. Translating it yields CASSPGTGGTDTQYF.

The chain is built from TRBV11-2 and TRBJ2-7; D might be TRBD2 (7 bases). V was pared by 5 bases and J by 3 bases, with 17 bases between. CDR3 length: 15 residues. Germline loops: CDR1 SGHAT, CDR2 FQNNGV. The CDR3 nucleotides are TGTGCCAGCAGCCGGATAGGGGGGGAGCGCTACGAGCAGTACTTC. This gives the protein CASSRIGGERYEQYF.

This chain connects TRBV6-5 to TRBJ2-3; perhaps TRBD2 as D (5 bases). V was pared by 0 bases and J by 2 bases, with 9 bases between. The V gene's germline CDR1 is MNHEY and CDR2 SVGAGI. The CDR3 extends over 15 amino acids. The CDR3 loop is CASSYSGGYTDTQYF. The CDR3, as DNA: TGTGCCAGCAGTTACTCTGGCGGGTACACAGATACGCAGTATTTT.

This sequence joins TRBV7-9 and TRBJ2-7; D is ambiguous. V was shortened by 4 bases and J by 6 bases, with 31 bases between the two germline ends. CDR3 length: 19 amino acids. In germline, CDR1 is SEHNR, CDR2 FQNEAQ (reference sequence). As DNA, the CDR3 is TGTGCCAGCAGCTCCCCCTTGGCCAATTTGAGCGAGATACGAATCGAGCAGTACTTC. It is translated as CASSSPLANLSEIRIEQYF.

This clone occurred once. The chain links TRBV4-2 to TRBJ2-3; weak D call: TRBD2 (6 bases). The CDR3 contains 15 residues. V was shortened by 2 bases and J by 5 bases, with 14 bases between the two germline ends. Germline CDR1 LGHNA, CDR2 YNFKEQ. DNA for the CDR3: TGTGCCAGCAGCCAATTCGGGAGTGTGGAAGATACGCAGTATTTT. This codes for CASSQFGSVEDTQYF.

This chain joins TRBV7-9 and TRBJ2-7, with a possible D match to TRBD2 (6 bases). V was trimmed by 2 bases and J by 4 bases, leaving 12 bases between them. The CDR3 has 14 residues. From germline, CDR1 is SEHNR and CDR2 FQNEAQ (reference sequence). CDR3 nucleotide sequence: TGTGCCAGCAGCTTATCCGGGAGTGGGTACGAGCAGTACTTC. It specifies CASSLSGSGYEQYF.

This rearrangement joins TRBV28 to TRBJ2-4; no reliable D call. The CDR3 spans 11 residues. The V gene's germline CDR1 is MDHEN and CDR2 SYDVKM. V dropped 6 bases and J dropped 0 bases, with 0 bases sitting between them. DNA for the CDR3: TGTGCCAGCAGAGCCAAAAACATTCAGTACTTC. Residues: CASRAKNIQYF.

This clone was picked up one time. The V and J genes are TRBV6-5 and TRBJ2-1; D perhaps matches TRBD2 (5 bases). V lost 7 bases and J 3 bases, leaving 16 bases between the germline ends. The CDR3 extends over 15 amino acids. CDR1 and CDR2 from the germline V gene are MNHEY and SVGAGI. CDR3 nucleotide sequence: TGTGCCAGCAAAGGAGGAGGAGGCCGCTACAATGAGCAGTTCTTC. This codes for CASKGGGGRYNEQFF.

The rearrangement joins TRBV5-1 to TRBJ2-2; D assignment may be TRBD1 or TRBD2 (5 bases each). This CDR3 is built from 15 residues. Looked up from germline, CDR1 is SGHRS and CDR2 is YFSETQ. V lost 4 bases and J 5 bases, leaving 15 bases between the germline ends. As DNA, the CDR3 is TGCGCCAGCAGCCGAGGGGACGGGAAAACCGGGGAGCTGTTTTTT. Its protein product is CASSRGDGKTGELFF.

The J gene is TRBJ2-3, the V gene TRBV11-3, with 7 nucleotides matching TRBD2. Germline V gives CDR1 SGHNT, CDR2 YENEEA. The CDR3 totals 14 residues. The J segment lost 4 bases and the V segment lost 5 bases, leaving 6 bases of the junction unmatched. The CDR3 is CASSPGRAADTQYF. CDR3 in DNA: TGTGCCAGCAGCCCAGGGAGGGCGGCAGATACGCAGTATTTT.

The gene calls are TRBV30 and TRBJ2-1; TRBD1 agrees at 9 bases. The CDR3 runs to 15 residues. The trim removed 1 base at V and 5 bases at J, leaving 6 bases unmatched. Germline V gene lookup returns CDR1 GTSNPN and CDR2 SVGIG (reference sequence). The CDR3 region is CAWSARDRDDNEQFF. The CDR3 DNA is TGTGCCTGGAGTGCCCGGGACAGGGACGACAATGAGCAGTTCTTC. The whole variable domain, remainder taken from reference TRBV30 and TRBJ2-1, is SQTIHQWPATLVQPVGSPLSLECTVEGTSNPNLYWYRQAAGRGLQLLFYSVGIGQISSEVPQNLSASRPQDRQFILSSKKLLLSDSGFYLCAWSARDRDDNEQFFGPGTRLTVL.

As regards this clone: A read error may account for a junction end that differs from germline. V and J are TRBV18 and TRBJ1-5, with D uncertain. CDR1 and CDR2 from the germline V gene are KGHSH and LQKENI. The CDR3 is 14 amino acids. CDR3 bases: TGTGCCAGCGCACCGGGCAATCCCAATCAGCCCCAGCATTTT. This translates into CASAPGNPNQPQHF.

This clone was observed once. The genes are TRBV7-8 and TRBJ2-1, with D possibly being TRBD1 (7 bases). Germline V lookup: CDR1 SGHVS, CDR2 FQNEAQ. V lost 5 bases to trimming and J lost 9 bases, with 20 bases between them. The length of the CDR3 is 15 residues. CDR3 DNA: TGTGCCAGCAGCAAGGAGGGGGCCTCTGCCACTGAGCAGTTCTTC. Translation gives CASSKEGASATEQFF.

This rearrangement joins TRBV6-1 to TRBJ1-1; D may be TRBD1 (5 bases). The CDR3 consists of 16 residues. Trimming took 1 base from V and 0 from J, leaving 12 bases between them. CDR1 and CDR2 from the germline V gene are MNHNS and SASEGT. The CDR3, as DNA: TGTGCCAGCAGTGAAGGTTGGGGGGGAGTGAACACTGAAGCTTTCTTT. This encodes CASSEGWGGVNTEAFF.

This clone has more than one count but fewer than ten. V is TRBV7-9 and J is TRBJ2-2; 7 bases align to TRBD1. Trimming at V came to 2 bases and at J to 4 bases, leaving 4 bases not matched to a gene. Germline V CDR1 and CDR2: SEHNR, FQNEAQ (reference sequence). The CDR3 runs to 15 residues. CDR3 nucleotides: TGTGCCAGCAGCTTAACAGGGGTCGGCACCGGGGAGCTGTTTTTT. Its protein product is CASSLTGVGTGELFF.

CDR3 sequence: CASRKRLAGGHEQYF. The CDR3 DNA is TGTGCCAGCAGGAAGAGACTAGCGGGAGGACACGAGCAGTACTTC. The chain couples TRBV5-8 to TRBJ2-7; the match to TRBD2 covers 13 bases. The CDR3 has 15 residues. Per the germline V gene, CDR1 is SGHTS and CDR2 is YDEGEE. The ends lost 5 bases at V and 5 bases at J; junction bases unmatched: 7.

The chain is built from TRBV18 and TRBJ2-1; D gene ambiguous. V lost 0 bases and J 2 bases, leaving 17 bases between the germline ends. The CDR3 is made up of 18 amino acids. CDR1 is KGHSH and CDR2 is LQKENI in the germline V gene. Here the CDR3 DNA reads TGTGCCAGCTCACCACCGGAAAACCCTGAGAGGCCCTACAATGAGCAGTTCTTC. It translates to CASSPPENPERPYNEQFF.

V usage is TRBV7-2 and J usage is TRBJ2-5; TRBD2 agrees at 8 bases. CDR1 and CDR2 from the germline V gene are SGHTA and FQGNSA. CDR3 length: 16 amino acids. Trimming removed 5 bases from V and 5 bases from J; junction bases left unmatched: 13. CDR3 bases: TGTGCCAGCAGCGGGGAGGGGCGGGGGGAAGGTGAGACCCAGTACTTC. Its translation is CASSGEGRGEGETQYF. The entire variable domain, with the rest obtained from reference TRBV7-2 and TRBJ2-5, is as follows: GAGVSQSPSNKVTEKGKDVELRCDPISGHTALYWYRQSLGQGLEFLIYFQGNSAPDKSGLPSDRFSAERTGGSVSTLTIQRTQQEDSAVYLCASSGEGRGEGETQYFGPGTRLLVL.

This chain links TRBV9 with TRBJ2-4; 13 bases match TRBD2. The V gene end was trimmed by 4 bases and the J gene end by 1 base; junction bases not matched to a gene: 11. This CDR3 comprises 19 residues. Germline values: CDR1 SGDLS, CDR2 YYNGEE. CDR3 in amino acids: CASSPRTSGSTTAKNIQYF. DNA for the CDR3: TGTGCCAGCAGCCCAAGGACTAGCGGGAGCACCACGGCCAAAAACATTCAGTACTTC.

The CDR3 region is CAIGNRDRETNYGYTF. The DNA for the CDR3 is TGTGCCATCGGAAACCGGGACAGAGAAACTAACTATGGCTACACCTTC. The chain uses TRBV10-3 and TRBJ1-2; 7 positions agree with TRBD1. CDR1 and CDR2 (germline): ENHRY, SYGVKD. V lost 8 bases and J lost 0; bases outside the gene matches: 12. CDR3 size: 16 residues.

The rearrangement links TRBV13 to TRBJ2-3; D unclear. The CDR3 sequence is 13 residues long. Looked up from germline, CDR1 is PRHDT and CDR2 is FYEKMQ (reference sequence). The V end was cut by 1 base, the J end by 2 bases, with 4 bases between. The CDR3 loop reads CASSLAYTDTQYF. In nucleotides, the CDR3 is TGTGCCAGCAGCTTAGCTTACACAGATACGCAGTATTTT.

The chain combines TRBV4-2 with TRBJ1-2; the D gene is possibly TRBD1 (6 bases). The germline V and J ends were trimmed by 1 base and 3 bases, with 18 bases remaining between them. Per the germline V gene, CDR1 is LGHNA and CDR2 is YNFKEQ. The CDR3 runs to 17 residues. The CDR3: CASSQGRLDRRDYGYTF. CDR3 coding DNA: TGTGCCAGCAGCCAAGGCAGGTTAGACAGGCGTGACTATGGCTACACCTTC.

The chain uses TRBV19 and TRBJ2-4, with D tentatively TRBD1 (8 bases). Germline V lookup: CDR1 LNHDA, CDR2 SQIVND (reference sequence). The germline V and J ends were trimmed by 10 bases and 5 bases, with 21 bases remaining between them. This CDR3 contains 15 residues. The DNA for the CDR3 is TGTGCCACTGTTCGCGATACAGGGGGGGAAAACATTCAGTACTTC. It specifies CATVRDTGGENIQYF.